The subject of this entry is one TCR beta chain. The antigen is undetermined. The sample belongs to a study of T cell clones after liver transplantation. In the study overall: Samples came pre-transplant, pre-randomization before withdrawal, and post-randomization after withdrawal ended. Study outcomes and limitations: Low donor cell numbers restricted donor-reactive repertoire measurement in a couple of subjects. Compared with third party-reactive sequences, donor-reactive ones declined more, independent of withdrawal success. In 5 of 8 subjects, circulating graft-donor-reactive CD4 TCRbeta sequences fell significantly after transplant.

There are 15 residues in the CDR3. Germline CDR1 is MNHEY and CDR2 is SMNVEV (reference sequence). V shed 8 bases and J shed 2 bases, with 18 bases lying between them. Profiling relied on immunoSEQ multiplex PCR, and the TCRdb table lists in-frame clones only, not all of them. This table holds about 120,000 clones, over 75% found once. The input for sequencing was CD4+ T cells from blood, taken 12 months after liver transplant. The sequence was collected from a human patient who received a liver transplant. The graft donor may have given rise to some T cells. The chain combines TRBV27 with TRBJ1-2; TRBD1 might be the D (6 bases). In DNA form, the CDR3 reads TGTGCCAGCCTCACCTGGTCAGGACAGAACTATGGCTACACCTTC. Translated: CASLTWSGQNYGYTF.